Presented here are 30 T cell receptor beta chains from one specimen sequenced in a study of T cell repertoires in cytomegalovirus infection. MiXCR, applied by TCRdb to the reads, yields one record per CDR3 protein. The profile shows a few hundred thousand distinct CDR3 sequences, over 15% of them singletons. Sample: CD8+ T cells from PBMCs. All receptors come from a human donor in good health (CMV status not recorded). Some clones in this sample may be carry-over from other donors' samples.

CDR3 nucleotides: TGTGCCAGCAGTTTCCGCAATGCCAATCAGCCCCAGCATTTT. Translating it yields CASSFRNANQPQHF. This chain connects TRBV12-3 or TRBV12-4 to TRBJ1-5; D is unresolved. The CDR3 sequence is 14 residues long. V lost 3 bases, J lost 3 bases, and 9 bases lay in between.

The chain carries TRBV28 and TRBJ1-2; 8 nucleotides agree with TRBD1. The germline CDR1 and CDR2 sequences are MDHEN and SYDVKM. There are 16 residues in the CDR3. With V trimmed by 5 bases and J by 8 bases, 16 bases remained unmatched. For the CDR3, the DNA is TGTGCCAGCAGTCTTACCCCTGGACAGGGCCGACTCGGCTACACCTTC. Encoded protein: CASSLTPGQGRLGYTF.

This clonotype was recorded only once. The rearrangement joins TRBV7-3 to TRBJ2-3; D possibly corresponds to TRBD1 (5 bases). The V gene's germline CDR1 is SGHTA and CDR2 FQGTGA. The CDR3 has 15 amino acids. V lost 5 bases and J 1 base, leaving 13 bases between the germline ends. CDR3 DNA: TGTGCCAGCAGCCACACAGGTGCTGGCACAGATACGCAGTATTTT. It is translated as CASSHTGAGTDTQYF.

This clonotype appeared many times. The chain employs TRBV7-9 and TRBJ2-7, with D unclear. V lost 1 base, J lost 7 bases, and 5 bases lay in between. Germline V gene data show CDR1 as SEHNR and CDR2 as FQNEAQ (reference sequence). The CDR3 has 11 residues. In DNA form, the CDR3 reads TGTGCCAGCAGCTTAGACTCTGAGCAGTACTTC. It yields the protein CASSLDSEQYF.

Concerning this clonotype itself: Since a much larger clone is just one base distant, this may be a read error. The V and J genes are TRBV7-3 and TRBJ2-7, with D perhaps TRBD1 (5 bases). The CDR3 consists of 13 residues. The germline V gene encodes CDR1 SGHTA and CDR2 FQGTGA. Deletions cut 6 bases from V and 3 bases from J, with 12 bases between. The CDR3 loop is CASRSRDNYEQYF. The CDR3, as DNA: TGTGCCAGCAGGTCCAGGGATAACTACGAGCAGTACTTC.

In this sample, this clonotype turned up many times. The V and J genes are TRBV7-2 and TRBJ2-3, with no clear D. The CDR3 runs to 11 residues. In germline, CDR1 is SGHTA, CDR2 FQGNSA. Trimming stripped 4 bases from V and 2 bases from J, with 1 base between. In DNA, the CDR3 is TGTGCCAGCAGCTACACAGATACGCAGTATTTT. It is translated as CASSYTDTQYF.

This chain uses TRBV2 with TRBJ1-1; weak D call: TRBD1 (5 bases). In germline, CDR1 is SNHLY, CDR2 FYNNEI. The CDR3 extends over 11 amino acids. The V end lost 7 bases, the J end lost 5 bases, and 8 bases lay between the germline ends. In nucleotides, the CDR3 is TGTGCCAGCACAGGGTTAACTGAAGCTTTCTTT. Translated, it gives CASTGLTEAFF.

The table lists this clonotype with a few counts. The rearrangement uses TRBV28 and TRBJ2-2; D is unclear. Germline V gives CDR1 MDHEN, CDR2 SYDVKM. The CDR3 contains 14 residues. Trimming took off 6 bases at V and 2 bases at J, with 10 bases between the two ends. The CDR3 DNA follows: TGTGCCAGCAGCGCGATACGAAACACCGGGGAGCTGTTTTTT. This sequence encodes CASSAIRNTGELFF.

This clonotype was detected ten times or more. The chain uses TRBV19 and TRBJ1-5; D might be TRBD1 (5 bases). Looked up from germline, CDR1 is LNHDA and CDR2 is SQIVND (reference sequence). The V end was cut by 3 bases, the J end by 1 base, with 7 bases between. The CDR3 is 14 residues long. The CDR3 DNA follows: TGTGCCAGTAGTATGCGGGGGAGCAATCAGCCCCAGCATTTT. Translating it yields CASSMRGSNQPQHF. Supplemented by reference TRBV19 and TRBJ1-5, the full variable domain reads DGGITQSPKYLFRKEGQNVTLSCEQNLNHDAMYWYRQDPGQGLRLIYYSQIVNDFQKGDIAEGYSVSREKKESFPLTVTSAQKNPTAFYLCASSMRGSNQPQHFGDGTRLSIL.

This clonotype was seen at least ten times. The chain employs TRBV6-5 and TRBJ2-1; 7 bases are shared with TRBD1. V lost 2 bases and J lost 7; bases outside the gene matches: 14. The CDR3 consists of 17 residues. CDR1 is MNHEY, CDR2 SVGAGI, per germline. Here the CDR3 reads CASSYHGEGGVGNEQFF. The DNA for the CDR3 is TGTGCCAGCAGTTACCACGGGGAAGGGGGCGTGGGGAATGAGCAGTTCTTC.

This clonotype was recorded a few times. The CDR3 DNA is TGTGCCAGCAGCTCCGGACAGGGGGATTACACTGAAGCTTTCTTT. Its protein product is CASSSGQGDYTEAFF. The chain links TRBV5-4 to TRBJ1-1; 10 bases match TRBD1. The V segment lost 3 bases and the J segment 3 bases; nucleotides outside the gene matches: 5. Germline V gives CDR1 SGHNT, CDR2 YYREEE (reference sequence). There are 15 residues in the CDR3.

The genes are TRBV10-3 and TRBJ2-5, with 8 bases fitting TRBD1. This CDR3 contains 16 residues. Germline V gives CDR1 ENHRY, CDR2 SYGVKD. V shed 6 bases and J 1 base; nucleotides not matched to a gene: 10. The DNA of the CDR3 is TGTGCCATCAGCGGCGAGGAGGACAGGGCCCAAGAGACCCAGTACTTC. It translates to CAISGEEDRAQETQYF.

This clonotype was picked up many times. The chain joins TRBV5-5 to TRBJ1-3; D is uncertain. This CDR3 has 22 residues. Looked up from germline, CDR1 is SGHKS and CDR2 is YYEKEE (reference sequence). Between the trimmed V and J ends, which lost 3 bases and 2 bases, there was a span of 33 bases. CDR3 sequence: CASSWGVFVQVESLEPGNTIYF. In nucleotides, the CDR3 is TGTGCCAGCAGCTGGGGAGTATTTGTACAAGTCGAATCTCTGGAGCCTGGAAACACCATATATTTT.

This clonotype was seen many times. V usage is TRBV7-6 and J usage is TRBJ2-7; D tentatively reads TRBD1 or TRBD2 (5 bases each). Germline V gene data show CDR1 as SGHVS and CDR2 as FNYEAQ. The CDR3 runs 13 residues. Trimming took 7 bases from V and 0 from J, leaving 10 bases between them. CDR3 sequence (DNA): TGTGCCAGCAACGGGGCAAACTCCTACGAGCAGTACTTC. It is translated as CASNGANSYEQYF.

J is TRBJ1-2 and V is TRBV11-2; TRBD1 agrees at 8 bases. Germline loops: CDR1 SGHAT, CDR2 FQNNGV. CDR3 length equals 15 residues. Trimming at V came to 5 bases and at J to 4 bases, leaving 9 bases not matched to a gene. The DNA for the CDR3 is TGTGCCAGCAGCCCAGCGGACAGGGATCCCTATGGCTACACCTTC. It specifies CASSPADRDPYGYTF.

The rearrangement uses TRBV7-2 and TRBJ1-2; D may be TRBD1 (5 bases). This CDR3 spans 16 amino acids. Between the trimmed V and J ends, which lost 4 bases and 7 bases, there was a span of 22 bases. CDR1 and CDR2 (germline): SGHTA, FQGNSA. DNA for the CDR3: TGTGCCAGCAGCTCACCCCGGGACTCCTGGATGGGTGGCTACACCTTC. Its translation is CASSSPRDSWMGGYTF. Full variable domain (remainder filled in from reference TRBV7-2 and TRBJ1-2): GAGVSQSPSNKVTEKGKDVELRCDPISGHTALYWYRQSLGQGLEFLIYFQGNSAPDKSGLPSDRFSAERTGGSVSTLTIQRTQQEDSAVYLCASSSPRDSWMGGYTFGSGTRLTVV.

The chain carries TRBV7-6 and TRBJ2-5, with D possibly TRBD2 on 6 matching bases. The length of the CDR3 is 15 residues. V was clipped by 5 bases and J by 0 bases, with 13 bases between them. CDR1 is SGHVS and CDR2 is FNYEAQ in the germline V gene. The CDR3 DNA reads as TGTGCCAGCAGCCCGCCCCTAGCGTACCAAGAGACCCAGTACTTC. As protein: CASSPPLAYQETQYF.

In this sample, this clonotype turned up many times. This sequence joins TRBV11-2 and TRBJ1-6, with D unresolved. This CDR3 contains 13 residues. CDR1 SGHAT and CDR2 FQNNGV come from the germline V gene. The ends were cut back, 5 bases at V and 5 bases at J, with 7 bases in the middle. The CDR3: CASSQRNNSPLHF. Written as DNA, the CDR3 is TGTGCCAGCAGCCAAAGGAATAATTCACCCCTCCACTTT.

This clonotype has at least ten counts. The chain combines TRBV6-1 with TRBJ2-5; 7 nucleotides align to TRBD1. The CDR3 is made up of 15 amino acids. V lost 6 bases, J lost 6 bases, and 13 bases stayed unmatched. From germline, CDR1 is MNHNS and CDR2 SASEGT. CDR3: CASSTGAGYTKTQYF. In DNA form, the CDR3 reads TGTGCCAGCAGCACAGGGGCTGGTTACACGAAGACCCAGTACTTC.

This clonotype was counted a few times. The chain combines TRBV29-1 with TRBJ2-1, with 8 bases fitting TRBD1. The CDR3 is 12 amino acids. V shed 6 bases, J shed 10 bases, and the junction held 8 bases outside the gene matches. Germline CDR1 reads SQVTM; CDR2 reads ANQGSEA. This chain's CDR3 is CSVPGQGGEQFF. The CDR3 DNA sequence: TGCAGCGTACCTGGACAGGGAGGAGAGCAGTTCTTC.

Many counts were recorded for this clonotype. The V call is TRBV7-2, the J call TRBJ1-3; no definite D call. V was clipped by 5 bases and J by 4 bases, with 18 bases between them. This CDR3 comprises 16 residues. The germline CDR1 and CDR2 sequences are SGHTA and FQGNSA. This CDR3 reads CASSLTITALGNTIYF. CDR3 nucleotides: TGTGCCAGCAGCCTGACTATTACGGCGTTGGGAAACACCATATATTTT.

This clonotype was picked up many times. V usage is TRBV6-5 and J usage is TRBJ1-5; a weak D match, TRBD1 (6 bases). The CDR3 spans 15 residues. V lost 5 bases to trimming and J lost 6 bases, with 17 bases between them. Germline assignment: CDR1 MNHEY and CDR2 SVGAGI. CDR3 nucleotide sequence: TGTGCCAGCAGTACGGTTTACAGGGTTGGTCAGCCCCAGCATTTT. As protein: CASSTVYRVGQPQHF.

The rearrangement uses TRBV24-1 and TRBJ1-1; possibly TRBD1 for D (5 bases). In germline, CDR1 is KGHDR, CDR2 SFDVKD. Between the trimmed V and J ends, which lost 4 bases and 3 bases, there was a span of 14 bases. This CDR3 has 15 amino acids. CDR3 bases: TGTGCCACCAGTGACCCCGCGGGGGGTGACACTGAAGCTTTCTTT. Its protein product is CATSDPAGGDTEAFF.

This clonotype has just a few counts. This chain connects TRBV4-1 to TRBJ2-6; 10 bases agree with TRBD1. Trimming took 5 bases from V and 1 from J; bases not matched to a gene: 11. Germline CDR1 is MGHRA and CDR2 is YSYEKL. The CDR3 is 19 residues long. This CDR3 is CASSSPGQGTFSGANVLTF. CDR3 coding DNA: TGCGCCAGCAGCTCCCCGGGACAGGGGACCTTTTCTGGGGCCAACGTCCTGACTTTC.

This clonotype was recorded many times. Sequence at one end of the junction differs from germline and may be a read error. The CDR3 DNA follows: TGTGCCAGCAGCTTTATTGGGGCTGAAACCCTTTTC. This encodes CASSFIGAETLF. The chain couples TRBV7-2 to TRBJ1-2; D might be TRBD1 (5 bases). This CDR3 is 12 amino acids long. The germline V gene encodes CDR1 SGHTA and CDR2 FQGNSA.

The chain combines TRBV5-6 with TRBJ1-5; unclear D gene. The ends were cut back, 4 bases at V and 9 bases at J, with 17 bases in the middle. Germline V gene lookup returns CDR1 SGHDT and CDR2 YYEEEE. This CDR3 has 14 residues. CDR3 in amino acids: CASSPSQRKGPQHF. CDR3 in DNA: TGTGCCAGCAGCCCATCCCAACGGAAGGGGCCCCAGCATTTT.

This clonotype occurred many times. The chain is built from TRBV7-9 and TRBJ1-2; 9 nucleotides align to TRBD1. V lost 5 bases and J lost 5; bases outside the gene matches: 9. CDR3 size: 15 residues. CDR1 is SEHNR and CDR2 is FQNEAQ in the germline V gene (reference sequence). CDR3 nucleotides: TGTGCCAGCAGCCCGCGGGACAGGGTTTGGTATGGCTACACCTTC. Translation gives CASSPRDRVWYGYTF.

The rearrangement uses TRBV6-2 or TRBV6-3 and TRBJ2-7; unclear D gene. Germline assignment: CDR1 MNHEY and CDR2 SVGEGT. The CDR3 has 13 amino acids. The V gene lost 3 bases and the J gene lost 2 bases, with 8 bases spanning the gap. The CDR3: CASSYGPTYEQYF. CDR3 nucleotides: TGTGCCAGCAGTTATGGGCCCACCTACGAGCAGTACTTC.

Remarks on this clonotype: An end of the junction differs from the germline gene, which may be a read error. This sequence joins TRBV10-3 and TRBJ1-6; D unclear. This CDR3 comprises 12 residues. Germline assignment: CDR1 ENHRY and CDR2 SYGVKD. In DNA, the CDR3 is TGTGCCATGAGTGGCGGGAATTCACCCCTCCACTTT. Translation: CAMSGGNSPLHF.

V gene TRBV29-1 combines with J gene TRBJ1-2; the D gene is possibly TRBD1 (6 bases). The germline CDR1 and CDR2 sequences are SQVTM and ANQGSEA. The CDR3 has 15 residues. Trimming took off 4 bases at V and 0 bases at J, with 15 bases between the two ends. CDR3 DNA: TGCAGCGTTGTGGGGGGCGCCGGCCCTAACTATGGCTACACCTTC. As protein: CSVVGGAGPNYGYTF.